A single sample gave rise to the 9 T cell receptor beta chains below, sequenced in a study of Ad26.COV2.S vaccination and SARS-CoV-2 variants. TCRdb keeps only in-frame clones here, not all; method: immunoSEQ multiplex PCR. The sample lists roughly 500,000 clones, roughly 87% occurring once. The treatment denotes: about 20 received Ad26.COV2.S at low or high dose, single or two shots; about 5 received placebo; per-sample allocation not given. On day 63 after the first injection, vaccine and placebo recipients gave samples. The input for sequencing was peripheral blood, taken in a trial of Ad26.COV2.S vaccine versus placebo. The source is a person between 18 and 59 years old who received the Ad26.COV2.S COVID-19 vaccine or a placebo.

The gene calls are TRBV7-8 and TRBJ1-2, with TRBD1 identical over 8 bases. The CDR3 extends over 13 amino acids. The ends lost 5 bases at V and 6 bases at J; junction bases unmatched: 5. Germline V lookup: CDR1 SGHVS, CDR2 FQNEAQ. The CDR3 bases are TGTGCCAGCAGCGTTGGACAGGGACATGGCTACACCTTC. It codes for CASSVGQGHGYTF.

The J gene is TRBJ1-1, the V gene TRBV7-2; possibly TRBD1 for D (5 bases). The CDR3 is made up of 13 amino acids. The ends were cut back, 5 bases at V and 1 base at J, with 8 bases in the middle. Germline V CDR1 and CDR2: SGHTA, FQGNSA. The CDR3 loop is CASSRDWNTEAFF. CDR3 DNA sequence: TGTGCCAGCAGCCGGGACTGGAACACTGAAGCTTTCTTT. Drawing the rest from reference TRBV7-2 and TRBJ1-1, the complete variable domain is GAGVSQSPSNKVTEKGKDVELRCDPISGHTALYWYRQSLGQGLEFLIYFQGNSAPDKSGLPSDRFSAERTGGSVSTLTIQRTQQEDSAVYLCASSRDWNTEAFFGQGTRLTVV.

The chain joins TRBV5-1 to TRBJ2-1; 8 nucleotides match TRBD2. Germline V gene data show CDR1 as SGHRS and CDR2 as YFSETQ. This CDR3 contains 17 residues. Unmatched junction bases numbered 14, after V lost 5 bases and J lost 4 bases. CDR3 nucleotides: TGCGCCAGCAGAAGGGGGACCAGCGGGAGAGGTTACAATGAGCAGTTCTTC. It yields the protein CASRRGTSGRGYNEQFF.

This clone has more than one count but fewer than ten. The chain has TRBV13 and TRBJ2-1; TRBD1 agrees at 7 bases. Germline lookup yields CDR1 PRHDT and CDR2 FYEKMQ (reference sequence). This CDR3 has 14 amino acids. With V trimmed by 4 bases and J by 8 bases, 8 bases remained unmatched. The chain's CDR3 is CASSSVDRSDEQFF. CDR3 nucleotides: TGTGCCAGCAGCTCCGTGGACAGGAGCGATGAGCAGTTCTTC.

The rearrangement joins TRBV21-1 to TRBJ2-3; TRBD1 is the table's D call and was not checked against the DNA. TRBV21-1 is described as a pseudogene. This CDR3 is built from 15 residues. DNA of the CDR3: TGTGCCAGCAGCAAAGACCCATGGCACACAGATACGCAGTATTTT. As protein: CASSKDPWHTDTQYF.

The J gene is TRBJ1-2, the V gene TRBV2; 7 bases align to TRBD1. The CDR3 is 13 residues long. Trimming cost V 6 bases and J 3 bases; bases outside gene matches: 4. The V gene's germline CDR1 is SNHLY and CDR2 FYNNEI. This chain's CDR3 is CASRYTGDYGYTF. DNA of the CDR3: TGTGCCAGCAGATACACAGGGGACTATGGCTACACCTTC.

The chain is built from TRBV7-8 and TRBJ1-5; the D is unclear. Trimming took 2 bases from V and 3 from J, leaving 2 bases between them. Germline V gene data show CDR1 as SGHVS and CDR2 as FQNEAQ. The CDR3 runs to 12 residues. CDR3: CASSLNNQPQHF. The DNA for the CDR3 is TGTGCCAGCAGCTTAAACAATCAGCCCCAGCATTTT.

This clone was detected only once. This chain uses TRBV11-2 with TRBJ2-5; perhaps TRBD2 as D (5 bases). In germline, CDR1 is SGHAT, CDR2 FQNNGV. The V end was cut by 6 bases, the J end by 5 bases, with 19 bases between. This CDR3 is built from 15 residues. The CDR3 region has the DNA TGTGCCAGCAGACGGCCGGGGAGAGTGGGGGAGACCCAGTACTTC. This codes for CASRRPGRVGETQYF.

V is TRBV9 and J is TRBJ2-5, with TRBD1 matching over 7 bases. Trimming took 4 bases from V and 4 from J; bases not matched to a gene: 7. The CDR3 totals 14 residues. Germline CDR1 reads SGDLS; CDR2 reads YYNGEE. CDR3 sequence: CASSSDRVRETQYF. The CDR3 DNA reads TGTGCCAGCAGCTCCGACAGGGTACGAGAGACCCAGTACTTC.